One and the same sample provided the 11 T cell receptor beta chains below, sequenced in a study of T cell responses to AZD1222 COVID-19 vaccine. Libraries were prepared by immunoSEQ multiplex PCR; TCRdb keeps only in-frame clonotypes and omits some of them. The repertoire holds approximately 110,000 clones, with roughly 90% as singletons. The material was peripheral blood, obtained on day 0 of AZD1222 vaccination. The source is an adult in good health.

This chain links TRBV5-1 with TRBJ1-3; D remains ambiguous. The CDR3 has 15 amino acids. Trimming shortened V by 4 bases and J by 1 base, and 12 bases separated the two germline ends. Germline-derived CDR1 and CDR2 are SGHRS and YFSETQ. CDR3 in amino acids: CASSPQGGSGNTIYF. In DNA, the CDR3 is TGCGCCAGCAGCCCCCAAGGAGGGTCTGGAAACACCATATATTTT. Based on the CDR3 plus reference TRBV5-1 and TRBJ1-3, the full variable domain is KAGVTQTPRYLIKTRGQQVTLSCSPISGHRSVSWYQQTPGQGLQFLFEYFSETQRNKGNFPGRFSGRQFSNSRSEMNVSTLELGDSALYLCASSPQGGSGNTIYFGEGSWLTVV.

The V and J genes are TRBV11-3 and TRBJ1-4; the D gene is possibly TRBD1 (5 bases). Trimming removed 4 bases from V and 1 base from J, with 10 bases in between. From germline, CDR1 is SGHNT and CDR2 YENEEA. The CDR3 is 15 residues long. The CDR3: CASSYEGVTNEKLFF. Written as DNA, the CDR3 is TGTGCCAGCAGCTACGAAGGGGTAACTAATGAAAAACTGTTTTTT.

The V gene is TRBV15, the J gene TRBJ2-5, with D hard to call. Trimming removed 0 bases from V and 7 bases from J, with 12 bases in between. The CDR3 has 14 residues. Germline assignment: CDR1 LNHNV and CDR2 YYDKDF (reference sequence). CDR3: CATSRDLGEGTQYF. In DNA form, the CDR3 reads TGTGCCACCAGCAGAGATCTGGGTGAAGGGACCCAGTACTTC. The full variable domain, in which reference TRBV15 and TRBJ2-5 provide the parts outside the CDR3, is DAMVIQNPRYQVTQFGKPVTLSCSQTLNHNVMYWYQQKSSQAPKLLFHYYDKDFNNEADTPDNFQSRRPNTSFCFLDIRSPGLGDTAMYLCATSRDLGEGTQYFGPGTRLLVL.

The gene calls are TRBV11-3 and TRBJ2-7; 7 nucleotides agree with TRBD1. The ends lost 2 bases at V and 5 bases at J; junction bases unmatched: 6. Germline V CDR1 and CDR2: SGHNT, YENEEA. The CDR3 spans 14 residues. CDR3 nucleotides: TGTGCCAGCAGCTTAATGGGACAGATGCACGAGCAGTACTTC. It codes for CASSLMGQMHEQYF.

For the CDR3, the DNA is TGTGCCAGCAGGGACAGGGCAAACTATGGCTACACCTTC. Amino acids: CASRDRANYGYTF. The chain recombines TRBV28 with TRBJ1-2; TRBD1 agrees at 8 bases. CDR1 and CDR2 (germline): MDHEN, SYDVKM. Losses at the gene ends were 6 bases for V and 2 bases for J; bases not matched to a gene: 2. This CDR3 is built from 13 residues.

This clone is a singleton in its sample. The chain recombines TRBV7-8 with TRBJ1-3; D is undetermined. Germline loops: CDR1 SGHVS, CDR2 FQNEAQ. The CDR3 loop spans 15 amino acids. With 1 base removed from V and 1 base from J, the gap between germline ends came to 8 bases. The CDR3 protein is CASSLVLGSGNTIYF. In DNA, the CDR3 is TGTGCCAGCAGCTTAGTACTAGGATCTGGAAACACCATATATTTT. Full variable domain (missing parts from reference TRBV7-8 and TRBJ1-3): GAGVSQSPRYKVAKRGQDVALRCDPISGHVSLFWYQQALGQGPEFLTYFQNEAQLDKSGLPSDRFFAERPEGSVSTLKIQRTQQEDSAVYLCASSLVLGSGNTIYFGEGSWLTVV.

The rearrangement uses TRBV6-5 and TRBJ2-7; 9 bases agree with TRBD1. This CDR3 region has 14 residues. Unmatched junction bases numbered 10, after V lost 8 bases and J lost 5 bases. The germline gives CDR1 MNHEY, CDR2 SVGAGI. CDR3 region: CASLQGAAGHEQYF. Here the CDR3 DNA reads TGTGCCAGCCTACAGGGGGCTGCCGGGCACGAGCAGTACTTC.

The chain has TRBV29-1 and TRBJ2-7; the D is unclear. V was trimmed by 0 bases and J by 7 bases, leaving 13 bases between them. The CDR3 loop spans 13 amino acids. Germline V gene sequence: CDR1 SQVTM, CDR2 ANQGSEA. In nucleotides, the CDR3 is TGCAGCGTTGAAGATATGTCCGGGTATGAGCAGTACTTC. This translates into CSVEDMSGYEQYF.

The CDR3 nucleotides are TGTGCCAGCAGTAAGGGGGGGCTAACTGAAGCTTTCTTT. This codes for CASSKGGLTEAFF. This chain uses TRBV2 with TRBJ1-1; a possible D gene is TRBD1 (6 bases). From germline, CDR1 is SNHLY and CDR2 FYNNEI. The CDR3 covers 13 residues. V lost 5 bases and J lost 5, with 12 bases in between. The variable domain in full, with the rest retrieved from reference TRBV2 and TRBJ1-1, is EPEVTQTPSHQVTQMGQEVILRCVPISNHLYFYWYRQILGQKVEFLVSFYNNEISEKSEIFDDQFSVERPDGSNFTLKIRSTKLEDSAMYFCASSKGGLTEAFFGQGTRLTVV.

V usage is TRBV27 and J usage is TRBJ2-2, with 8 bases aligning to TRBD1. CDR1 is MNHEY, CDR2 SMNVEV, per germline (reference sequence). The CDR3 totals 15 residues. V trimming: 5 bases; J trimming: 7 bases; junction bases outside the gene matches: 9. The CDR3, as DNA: TGTGCCAGCAGTCCCTCCCGGACAGGGCACGGGGAGCTGTTTTTT. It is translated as CASSPSRTGHGELFF.

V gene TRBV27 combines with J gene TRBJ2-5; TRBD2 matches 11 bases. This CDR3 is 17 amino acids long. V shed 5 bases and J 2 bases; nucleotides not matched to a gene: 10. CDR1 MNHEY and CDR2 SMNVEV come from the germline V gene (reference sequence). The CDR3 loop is CASSRPPRLAGQETQYF. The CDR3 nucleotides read TGTGCCAGCAGTCGCCCTCCACGACTAGCGGGACAAGAGACCCAGTACTTC.